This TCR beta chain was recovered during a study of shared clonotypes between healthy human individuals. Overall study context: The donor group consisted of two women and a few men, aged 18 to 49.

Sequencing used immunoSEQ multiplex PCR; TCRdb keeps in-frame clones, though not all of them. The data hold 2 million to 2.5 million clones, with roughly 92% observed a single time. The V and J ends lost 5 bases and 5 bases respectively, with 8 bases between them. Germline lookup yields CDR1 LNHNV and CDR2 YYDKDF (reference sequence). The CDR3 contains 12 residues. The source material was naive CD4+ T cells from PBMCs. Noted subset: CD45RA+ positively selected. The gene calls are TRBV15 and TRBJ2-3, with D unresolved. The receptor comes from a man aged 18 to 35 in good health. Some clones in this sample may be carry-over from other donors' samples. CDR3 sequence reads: CATSPRLDTQYF. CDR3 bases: TGTGCCACCAGCCCCCGGCTAGATACGCAGTATTTT.